This TCR beta chain was documented in a study of shared clonotypes between healthy human individuals. Study in general: A couple of women and a few men aged 18 to 49 served as donors.

Per the authors' pipeline: Junction-only sequences produced by ImmunoSEQ had no quality scores, so filtering differed. The table came from immunoSEQ multiplex PCR; TCRdb's copy has only in-frame clones and leaves some out. V and J calls and clone size are as listed in that table; D and trimming were resolved from the DNA. The sample contains some 2.4 million clones, approximately 93% of which appear only once. Study-wide results and caveats: An anticipated effect of sequencing depth on clonotype sharing among donors was recognized.

Concerning this clone: Its specificity is not known.

Material for sequencing was naive CD4+ T cells from PBMCs. As for subset: CD45RA+ positively selected. This TCR was sampled from a man between 18 and 35 years old in good health. Some clones in this sample may be carry-over from other donors' samples.

CDR3 amino acids: CASGPITSGTNNEQFF. CDR3 bases: TGTGCCAGCGGCCCGATAACTAGCGGAACCAACAATGAGCAGTTCTTC. V gene TRBV2 combines with J gene TRBJ2-1; 8 bases map to TRBD2. V trimming: 8 bases; J trimming: 5 bases; junction bases outside the gene matches: 14. The CDR3 is 16 residues long. The germline V gene has CDR1 SNHLY and CDR2 FYNNEI.